This TCR beta chain was profiled in a study of CD8+ T cells in alopecia areata (dated by TCRdb to the late 2010s). Regarding the research as a whole: Treated patients were enrolled in an open-label pilot trial of oral tofacitinib, 5 to 10 mg twice daily, for moderate-to-severe alopecia areata. Patients stayed on tofacitinib for 6 to 18 months and then had 6 months of follow-up off drug so that delayed response and recurrence could be assessed. The study used high-throughput TCRbeta sequencing to examine T cell clonal expansion in alopecia areata, in both the C3H/HeJ mouse model and human patients. Human TCRbeta sequencing covered scalp tissue and sorted CD4+ and CD8+ peripheral blood T cells from patchy and totalis/universalis alopecia areata patients and healthy controls. Patients on tofacitinib were biopsied at baseline and after 4 and 24 weeks of treatment, and several of the patients also had a later scalp biopsy. Scalp clonality was compared among normal scalp (n=4), patchy alopecia areata scalp (n=8), and alopecia totalis/universalis scalp (n=8). RNA was obtained with the PAXgene miRNA kit for fixed scalp, the miRNeasy kit for PBMCs, and the RNeasy kit for mouse skin. immunoSEQ multiplex PCR using 35 Vbeta forward primers and 13 Jbeta reverse primers was used to amplify TCRbeta CDR3 regions.

Libraries were made using the immunoSEQ multiplex PCR assay. For TCR sequencing, RNA was extracted from every sample and reverse transcribed into cDNA to serve as template. SuperScript III was used for first-strand cDNA synthesis, primed with a 2:1 mix of oligo-dT and random hexamers. A synthetic immune receptor repertoire was used to gauge amplification bias, and whatever bias remained was removed computationally. The study's own analysis went as follows. Raw reads were preprocessed to remove errors, and CDR3 was defined by IMGT conventions from the conserved cysteine to phenylalanine. Clonality was computed as 1 minus the Shannon entropy, with the entropy normalized by log2 of the number of productive unique TCRs. Whether scalp clones were CD4 or CD8 was inferred by matching scalp TCRbeta sequences against CD4 and CD8 repertoires sorted from blood. TCRdb stores this immuneACCESS table with in-frame sequences only. Part of the clones is absent; in the studies checked, under half of the shortfall reflects unresolved V genes, and no reason is known for the rest. For V, J and clone size, that table is used; D and trimming come from the DNA. A total of about 180,000 clones appear in this sample, roughly 60% of them only once. The ten largest clones take up around 1.6% of the sample.

Regarding this clone: The specificity of this receptor is unknown. No base quality values were provided; no much bigger clone lies one nucleotide off.

Its CDR3 holds 13 amino acids, cysteine through phenylalanine. CDR3 DNA is the only sequence kept; it has 39 bases, read in frame from the first base. Taken from the germline V gene, the CDR1 and CDR2 loops are SNHLY and FYNNEI. The trim is 7 bases for V and 5 bases for J, with a gap of 14 bases between the germline ends. General study outcomes and caveats: Scalp TCR repertoire analysis is complicated because resident alphabeta T cells in normal human skin are also sequenced, whereas mouse skin is dominated by gammadelta T cells. Higher clonality and more expanded CD8+ clones were observed in lesional scalp than in normal scalp, particularly in alopecia totalis/universalis, a finding suggestive of antigenic drive. Shared TCR sequences between patients were less evident than in mice, which may be partly attributable to HLA diversity in the patient population.

The sample's time point label is to be understood as: baseline before oral tofacitinib. Peripheral blood and lesional scalp punch biopsies were obtained from patients with alopecia areata. PBMCs were isolated by density centrifugation and stained for CD3, CD4 and CD8, after which CD4+ and CD8+ T cells were sorted on a FACSAria. The source is a human donor with alopecia areata. Sequencing used CD4+ T cells sorted from blood, obtained at week 0. The chain employs TRBV2 and TRBJ1-1; the D gene cannot be named for sure. Here the CDR3 is given as CASTEWDGTEAFF. Here is the DNA: TGTGCCAGCACCGAGTGGGATGGGACTGAAGCTTTCTTT.